This TCR beta chain was sequenced in a study of radiation and T cells in renal cell carcinoma. Profiling relied on immunoSEQ multiplex PCR, and the TCRdb table lists in-frame clones only, not all of them. The sample consists of approximately 29,000 clones, roughly 80% of them appearing once. Germline values: CDR1 SGHNT, CDR2 YYREEE (reference sequence). CDR3 length: 18 amino acids. V lost 3 bases, J lost 0 bases, and 10 bases stayed unmatched. The sample's time point: blood 4 weeks post-SBRT, at nephrectomy. The treatment denotes: 15 Gy SBRT to primary tumor, nephrectomy 4 weeks later. The J gene is TRBJ1-1, the V gene TRBV5-4; 11 nucleotides match TRBD1. The receptor's source is a man aged 55 to 70 with renal cell carcinoma. Here the sequenced sample was blood, taken from a patient whose treatment included radiotherapy and nephrectomy. The CDR3 DNA sequence: TGTGCCAGCAGCTGGGGGACAGGGGGATTTCACATGAACACTGAAGCTTTCTTT. It encodes CASSWGTGGFHMNTEAFF.